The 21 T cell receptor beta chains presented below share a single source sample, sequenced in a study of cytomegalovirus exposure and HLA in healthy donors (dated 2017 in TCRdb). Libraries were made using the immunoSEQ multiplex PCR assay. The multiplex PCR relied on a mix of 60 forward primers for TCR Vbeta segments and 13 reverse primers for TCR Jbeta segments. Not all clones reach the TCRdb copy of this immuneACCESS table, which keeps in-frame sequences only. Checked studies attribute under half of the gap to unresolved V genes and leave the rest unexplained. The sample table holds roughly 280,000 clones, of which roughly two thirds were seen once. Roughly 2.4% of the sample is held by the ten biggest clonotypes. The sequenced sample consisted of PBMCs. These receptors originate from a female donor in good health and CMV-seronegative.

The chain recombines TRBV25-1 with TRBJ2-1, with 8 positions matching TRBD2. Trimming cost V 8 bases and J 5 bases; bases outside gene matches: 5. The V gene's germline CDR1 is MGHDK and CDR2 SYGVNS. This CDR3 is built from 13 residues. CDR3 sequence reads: CASHGRAHNEQFF. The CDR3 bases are TGTGCCAGCCACGGGAGGGCACACAATGAGCAGTTCTTC.

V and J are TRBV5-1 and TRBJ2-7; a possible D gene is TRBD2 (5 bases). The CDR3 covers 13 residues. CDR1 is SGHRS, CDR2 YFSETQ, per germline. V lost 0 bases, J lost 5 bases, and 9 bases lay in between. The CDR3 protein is CASSLAEGNEQYF. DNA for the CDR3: TGCGCCAGCAGCTTGGCCGAGGGAAACGAGCAGTACTTC.

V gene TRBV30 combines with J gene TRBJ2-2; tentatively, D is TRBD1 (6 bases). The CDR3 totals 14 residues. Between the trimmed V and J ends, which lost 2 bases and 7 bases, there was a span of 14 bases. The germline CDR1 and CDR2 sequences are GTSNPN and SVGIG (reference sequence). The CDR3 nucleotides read TGTGCCTGGAGTATCACAGGGAAGGGCGGGGAGCTGTTTTTT. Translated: CAWSITGKGGELFF.

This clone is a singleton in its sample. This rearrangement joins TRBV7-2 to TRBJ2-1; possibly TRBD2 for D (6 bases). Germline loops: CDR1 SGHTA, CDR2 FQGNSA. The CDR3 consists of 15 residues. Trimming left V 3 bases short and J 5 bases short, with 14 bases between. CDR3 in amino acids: CASSFKLAGNNEQFF. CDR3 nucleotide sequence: TGTGCCAGCAGCTTCAAACTAGCCGGAAACAATGAGCAGTTCTTC.

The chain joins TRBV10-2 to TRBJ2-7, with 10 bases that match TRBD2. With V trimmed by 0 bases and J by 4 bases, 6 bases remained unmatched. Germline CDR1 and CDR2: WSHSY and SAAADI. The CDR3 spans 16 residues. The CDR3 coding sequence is TGCGCCAGCAGTGAGTCGGAAGTAGCGGGAGGATACGAGCAGTACTTC. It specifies CASSESEVAGGYEQYF.

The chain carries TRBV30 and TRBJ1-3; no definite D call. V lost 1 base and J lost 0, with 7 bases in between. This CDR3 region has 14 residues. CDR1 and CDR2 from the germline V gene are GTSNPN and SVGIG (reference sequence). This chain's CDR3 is CAWSETGSGNTIYF. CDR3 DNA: TGTGCCTGGAGTGAGACGGGCTCTGGAAACACCATATATTTT.

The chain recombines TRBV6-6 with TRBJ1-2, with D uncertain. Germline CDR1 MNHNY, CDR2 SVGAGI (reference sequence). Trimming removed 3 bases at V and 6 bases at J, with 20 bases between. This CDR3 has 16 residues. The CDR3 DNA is TGTGCCAGCAGTTATCAGGCCAGAGGGCCCCCGGATGGCTACACCTTC. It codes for CASSYQARGPPDGYTF.

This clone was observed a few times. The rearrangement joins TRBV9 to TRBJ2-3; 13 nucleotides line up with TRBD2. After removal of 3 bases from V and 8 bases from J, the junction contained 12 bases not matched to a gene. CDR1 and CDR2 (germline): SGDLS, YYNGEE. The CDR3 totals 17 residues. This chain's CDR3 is CASSADLLAGGASTQYF. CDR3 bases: TGTGCCAGCAGCGCGGATCTACTAGCGGGGGGGGCCAGTACGCAGTATTTT.

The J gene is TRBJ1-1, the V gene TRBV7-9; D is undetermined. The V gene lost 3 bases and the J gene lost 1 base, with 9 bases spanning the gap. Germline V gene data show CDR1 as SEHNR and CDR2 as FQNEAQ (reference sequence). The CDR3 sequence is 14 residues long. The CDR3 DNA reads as TGTGCCAGCAGCTTCGGGGTGGGGAACACTGAAGCTTTCTTT. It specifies CASSFGVGNTEAFF.

Here the CDR3 reads CASSQSGTGGTEAFF. CDR3 DNA sequence: TGTGCCAGCAGCCAATCCGGGACAGGGGGCACTGAAGCTTTCTTT. V is TRBV14 and J is TRBJ1-1, with TRBD1 matching over 11 bases. Germline V gene data show CDR1 as SGHDN and CDR2 as FVKESK. The CDR3 length is 15 residues. V shed 2 bases and J 4 bases; nucleotides not matched to a gene: 3.

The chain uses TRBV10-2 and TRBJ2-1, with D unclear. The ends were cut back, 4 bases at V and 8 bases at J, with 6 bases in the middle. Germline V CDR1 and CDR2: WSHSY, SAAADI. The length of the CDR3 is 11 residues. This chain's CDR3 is CASSVSDEQFF. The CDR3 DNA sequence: TGCGCCAGCAGTGTTTCGGATGAGCAGTTCTTC.

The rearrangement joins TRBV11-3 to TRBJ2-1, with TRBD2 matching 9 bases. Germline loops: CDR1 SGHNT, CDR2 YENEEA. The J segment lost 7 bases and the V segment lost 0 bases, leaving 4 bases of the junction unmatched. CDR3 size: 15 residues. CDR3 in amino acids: CASSLDLAGTNEQFF. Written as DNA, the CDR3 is TGTGCCAGCAGCTTAGACCTAGCGGGGACGAATGAGCAGTTCTTC.

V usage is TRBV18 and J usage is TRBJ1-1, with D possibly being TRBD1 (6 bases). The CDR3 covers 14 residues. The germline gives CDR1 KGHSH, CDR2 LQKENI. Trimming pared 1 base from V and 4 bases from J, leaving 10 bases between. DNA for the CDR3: TGTGCCAGCTCACCACAGGGGGTAGGCACTGAAGCTTTCTTT. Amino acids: CASSPQGVGTEAFF.

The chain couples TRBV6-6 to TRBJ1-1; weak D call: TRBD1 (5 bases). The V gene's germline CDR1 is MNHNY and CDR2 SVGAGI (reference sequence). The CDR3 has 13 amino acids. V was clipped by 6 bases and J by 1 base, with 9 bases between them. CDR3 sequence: CASSNTGNTEAFF. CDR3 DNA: TGTGCCAGCAGCAACACAGGGAACACTGAAGCTTTCTTT.

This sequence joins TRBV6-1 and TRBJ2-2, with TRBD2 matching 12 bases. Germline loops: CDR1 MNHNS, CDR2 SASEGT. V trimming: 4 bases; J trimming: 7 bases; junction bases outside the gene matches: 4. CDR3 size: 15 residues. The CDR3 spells CASSASSGRVGELFF. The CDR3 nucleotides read TGTGCCAGCAGTGCATCTAGCGGGAGGGTCGGGGAGCTGTTTTTT.

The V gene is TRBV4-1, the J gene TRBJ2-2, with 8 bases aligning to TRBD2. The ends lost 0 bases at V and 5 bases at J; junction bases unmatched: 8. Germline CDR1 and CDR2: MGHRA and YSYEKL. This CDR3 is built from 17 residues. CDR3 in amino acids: CASSQDRGLGRTGELFF. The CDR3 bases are TGCGCCAGCAGCCAAGATCGGGGACTAGGTAGAACCGGGGAGCTGTTTTTT.

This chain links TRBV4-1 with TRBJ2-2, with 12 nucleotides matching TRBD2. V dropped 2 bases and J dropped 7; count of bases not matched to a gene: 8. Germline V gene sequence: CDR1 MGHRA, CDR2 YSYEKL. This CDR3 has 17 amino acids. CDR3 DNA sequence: TGCGCCAGCAGCCAACTAGCGGGAGGGCCTGGTGTCGGGGAGCTGTTTTTT. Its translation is CASSQLAGGPGVGELFF.

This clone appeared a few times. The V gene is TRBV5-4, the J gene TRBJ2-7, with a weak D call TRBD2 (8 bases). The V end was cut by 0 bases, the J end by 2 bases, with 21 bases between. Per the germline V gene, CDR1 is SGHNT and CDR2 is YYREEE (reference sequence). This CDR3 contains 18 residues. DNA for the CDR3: TGTGCCAGCAGCTTGGCCCCGGGGGGGCAGGGGGACCCCTACGAGCAGTACTTC. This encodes CASSLAPGGQGDPYEQYF. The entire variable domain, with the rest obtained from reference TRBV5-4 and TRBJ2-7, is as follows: ETGVTQSPTHLIKTRGQQVTLRCSSQSGHNTVSWYQQALGQGPQFIFQYYREEENGRGNFPPRFSGLQFPNYSSELNVNALELDDSALYLCASSLAPGGQGDPYEQYFGPGTRLTVT.

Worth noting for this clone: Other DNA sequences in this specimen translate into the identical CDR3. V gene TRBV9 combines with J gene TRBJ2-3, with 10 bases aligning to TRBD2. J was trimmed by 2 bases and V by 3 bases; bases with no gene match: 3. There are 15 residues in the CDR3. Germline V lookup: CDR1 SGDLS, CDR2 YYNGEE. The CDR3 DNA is TGTGCCAGCAGCGGGACTAGCGGATCCACAGATACGCAGTATTTT. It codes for CASSGTSGSTDTQYF.

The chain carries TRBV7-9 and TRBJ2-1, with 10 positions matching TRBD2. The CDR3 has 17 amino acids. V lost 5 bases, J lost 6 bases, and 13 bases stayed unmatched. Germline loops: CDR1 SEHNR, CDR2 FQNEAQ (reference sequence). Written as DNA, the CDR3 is TGTGCCAGCAGCCCCCGCCTCGGACTAGCGGCGTCCAATGAGCAGTTCTTC. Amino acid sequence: CASSPRLGLAASNEQFF. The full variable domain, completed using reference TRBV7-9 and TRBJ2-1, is DTGVSQNPRHKITKRGQNVTFRCDPISEHNRLYWYRQTLGQGPEFLTYFQNEAQLEKSRLLSDRFSAERPKGSFSTLEIQRTEQGDSAMYLCASSPRLGLAASNEQFFGPGTRLTVL.

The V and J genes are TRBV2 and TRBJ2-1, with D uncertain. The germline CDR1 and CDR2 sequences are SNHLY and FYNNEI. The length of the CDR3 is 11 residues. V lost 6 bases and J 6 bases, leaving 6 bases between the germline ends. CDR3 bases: TGTGCCAGCAGCTTTTTCAATGAGCAGTTCTTC. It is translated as CASSFFNEQFF.